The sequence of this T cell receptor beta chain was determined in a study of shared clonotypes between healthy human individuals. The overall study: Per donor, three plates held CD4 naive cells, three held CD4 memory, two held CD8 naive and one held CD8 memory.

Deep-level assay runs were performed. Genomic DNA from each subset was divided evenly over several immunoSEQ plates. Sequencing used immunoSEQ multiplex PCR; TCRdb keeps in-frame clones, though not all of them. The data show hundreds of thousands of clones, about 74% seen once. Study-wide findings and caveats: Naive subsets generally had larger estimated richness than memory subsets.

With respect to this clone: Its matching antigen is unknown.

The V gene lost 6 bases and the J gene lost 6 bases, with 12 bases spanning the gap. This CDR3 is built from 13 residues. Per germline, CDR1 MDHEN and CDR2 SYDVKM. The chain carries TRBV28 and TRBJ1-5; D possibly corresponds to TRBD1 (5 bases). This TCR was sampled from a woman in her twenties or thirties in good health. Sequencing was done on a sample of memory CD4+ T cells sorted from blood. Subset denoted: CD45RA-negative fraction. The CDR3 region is CASSPGMVQPQHF. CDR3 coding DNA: TGTGCCAGCAGCCCAGGGATGGTTCAGCCCCAGCATTTT.